This T cell receptor (beta chain) was identified in a study of blood T cell repertoires in COVID-19. Background on the study: Specimens from acute and convalescent COVID-19 originated in the United States, Italy and Spain. PBMCs, B-cell-depleted T cells, or T cells provided the cDNA or gDNA that made up the material.

This clone was detected a few times. Authors' methods: Estimation of nucleated cell counts was performed using reference gene primer amplification. Libraries were prepared by immunoSEQ multiplex PCR; TCRdb keeps only in-frame clonotypes and omits some of them. The V and J calls and clone size are taken from that table; D and trimming were inferred from the DNA. The repertoire has fewer than 100,000 clones, more than 60% of them found once; the top ten carry roughly a quarter. Per the germline V gene, CDR1 is SNHLY and CDR2 is FYNNEI. CDR3 length: 14 residues. Unmatched junction bases numbered 4, after V lost 5 bases and J lost 2 bases.

This receptor was obtained from a man between 65 and 85 years old with acute or convalescent COVID-19. What was sequenced was peripheral blood. The chain combines TRBV2 with TRBJ2-7, with TRBD1 identical over 9 bases. Here the CDR3 DNA reads TGTGCCAGCAGTTCCGGACAGGGGACCTACGAGCAGTACTTC. It specifies CASSSGQGTYEQYF.